Following are 9 T cell receptor beta chains from one sample sequenced in a study of blood T cells in healthy people across ages. A J-beta primer mix and a sample-barcoded 5' primer were used in a second PCR of about 7 to 12 cycles. TCRdb called the 5' RACE reads again in MiXCR, with one record for every CDR3 protein. The sample records 1.5 million to 2 million distinct CDR3 sequences, roughly 30% being singletons. The sequenced sample was blood. The receptors originated from a woman aged 25 to 39 in good health.

V gene TRBV20-1 combines with J gene TRBJ2-3; tentatively, D is TRBD2 (5 bases). Germline lookup yields CDR1 DFQATT and CDR2 SNEGSKA (reference sequence). Trimming took off 6 bases at V and 6 bases at J, with 22 bases between the two ends. The CDR3 extends over 15 amino acids. The CDR3 sequence: CSALRALVITDTQYF. The CDR3 DNA sequence: TGCAGTGCCCTTAGGGCACTAGTCATTACGGATACGCAGTATTTT.

The chain recombines TRBV6-1 with TRBJ2-1; 7 bases are a match to TRBD2. The CDR3 extends over 15 amino acids. CDR1 and CDR2 (germline): MNHNS, SASEGT. With V trimmed by 6 bases and J by 5 bases, 10 bases remained unmatched. CDR3 in DNA: TGTGCCAGCAGGGAGGGGCGGGGGTTAAACAATGAGCAGTTCTTC. Its protein is CASREGRGLNNEQFF.

The chain joins TRBV4-2 to TRBJ2-1; D might be TRBD2 (6 bases). This CDR3 comprises 17 residues. V was shortened by 3 bases and J by 2 bases, with 17 bases between the two germline ends. The germline CDR1 and CDR2 sequences are LGHNA and YNFKEQ. CDR3 nucleotide sequence: TGTGCCAGCAGCCACCCCTCTTGGGGGGTTACCTACAATGAGCAGTTCTTC. Its protein product is CASSHPSWGVTYNEQFF.

This clonotype was seen a single time. The rearrangement joins TRBV5-6 to TRBJ2-2, with 7 bases that match TRBD2. This CDR3 is built from 16 residues. Trimming at V came to 0 bases and at J to 1 base, leaving 3 bases not matched to a gene. Germline-derived CDR1 and CDR2 are SGHDT and YYEEEE. DNA for the CDR3: TGTGCCAGCAGCTTGGGGCTAGCGGTGAACACCGGGGAGCTGTTTTTT. This encodes CASSLGLAVNTGELFF.

This clonotype was seen a handful of times. The chain employs TRBV11-2 and TRBJ2-5, with TRBD1 matching 11 bases. The CDR3 is 15 amino acids. The ends lost 4 bases at V and 5 bases at J; junction bases unmatched: 6. Germline values: CDR1 SGHAT, CDR2 FQNNGV. CDR3 nucleotides: TGTGCCAGCAGCTACGGGACAGGGGGTCCGGAGACCCAGTACTTC. Translation: CASSYGTGGPETQYF.

J is TRBJ2-1 and V is TRBV9; TRBD2 aligns across 9 bases. J lost 1 base, V lost 8 bases, and 4 bases had no gene match. CDR3 length equals 14 residues. CDR1 is SGDLS, CDR2 YYNGEE, per germline. The CDR3 DNA reads TGTGCCAGTAATAGCGGGAGTTCCTACAATGAGCAGTTCTTC. Residues: CASNSGSSYNEQFF.

This clonotype has a handful of counts. The chain couples TRBV4-2 to TRBJ1-1; D not resolved. Germline V gene sequence: CDR1 LGHNA, CDR2 YNFKEQ. V was clipped by 0 bases and J by 3 bases, with 8 bases between them. This CDR3 comprises 14 residues. The CDR3 nucleotides are TGTGCCAGCAGCCAAGATGGGTATGACACTGAAGCTTTCTTT. Translating it yields CASSQDGYDTEAFF.

The rearrangement links TRBV9 to TRBJ1-5; tentative D call: TRBD1 (6 bases). With 6 bases removed from V and 4 bases from J, the gap between germline ends came to 17 bases. Germline assignment: CDR1 SGDLS and CDR2 YYNGEE. The CDR3 runs to 15 residues. Here the CDR3 reads CASNPWDTVNQPQHF. The CDR3 DNA follows: TGTGCCAGCAACCCCTGGGACACGGTAAATCAGCCCCAGCATTTT.

Worth noting for this clonotype: Given the absence of the conserved phenylalanine or tryptophan at the CDR3 end, a read error is likely. The CDR3: CASSLKGLAGEYLSYEQYL. In DNA form, the CDR3 reads TGTGCCAGCAGTTTAAAAGGGCTAGCGGGAGAATACCTCTCCTACGAGCAGTACCTC. This chain joins TRBV12-3 or TRBV12-4 and TRBJ2-7; 10 bases fit TRBD2. This CDR3 is 19 amino acids long. V shed 2 bases, J shed 0 bases, and the junction held 13 bases outside the gene matches.